These 2 T cell receptor beta chains came from one sample sequenced in a study of blood T cell repertoires in COVID-19. Sequencing was performed with immunoSEQ multiplex PCR; in TCRdb, only in-frame clones are kept and a portion is missing. The sample yields 300,000 to 450,000 clones, 70% to 90% seen once. Material for sequencing was peripheral blood. These receptors were taken from a human donor in a cohort sampled during active COVID-19.

This sequence joins TRBV5-6 and TRBJ1-2; D remains unclear. This CDR3 is built from 16 residues. The ends were cut back, 4 bases at V and 2 bases at J, with 18 bases in the middle. The germline CDR1 and CDR2 sequences are SGHDT and YYEEEE. This chain's CDR3 is CASSPPLGILNYGYTF. The CDR3 nucleotides are TGTGCCAGCAGCCCACCGCTCGGGATCCTGAACTATGGCTACACCTTC.

This clone was counted a few times. The rearrangement uses TRBV5-1 and TRBJ1-2; D gene uncertain. This CDR3 region has 12 residues. Per germline, CDR1 SGHRS and CDR2 YFSETQ. Trimming removed 0 bases at V and 6 bases at J, with 6 bases between. CDR3 DNA: TGCGCCAGCAGCTTGGACAGCAATGGCTACACCTTC. Translated, it gives CASSLDSNGYTF.